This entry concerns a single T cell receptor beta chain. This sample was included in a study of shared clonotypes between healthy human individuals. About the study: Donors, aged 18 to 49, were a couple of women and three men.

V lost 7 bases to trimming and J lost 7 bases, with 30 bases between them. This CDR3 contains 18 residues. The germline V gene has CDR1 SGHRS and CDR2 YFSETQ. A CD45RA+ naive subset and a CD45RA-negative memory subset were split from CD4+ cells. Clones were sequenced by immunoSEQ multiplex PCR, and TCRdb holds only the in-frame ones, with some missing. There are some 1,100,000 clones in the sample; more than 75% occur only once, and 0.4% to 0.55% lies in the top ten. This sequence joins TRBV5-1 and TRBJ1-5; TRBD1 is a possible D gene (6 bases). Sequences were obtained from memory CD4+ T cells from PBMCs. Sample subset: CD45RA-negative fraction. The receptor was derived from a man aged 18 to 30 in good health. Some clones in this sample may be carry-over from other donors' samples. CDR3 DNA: TGCGCCAGCCTAGTCGTCGGCAAAAAGGGGGTATTAGGCCAGCCCCAGCATTTT. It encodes CASLVVGKKGVLGQPQHF.